This T cell receptor beta chain was documented in a study of T cell responses to AZD1222 COVID-19 vaccine. Study background: Second-dose intervals near 4 or 12 weeks were combined.

Produced via immunoSEQ multiplex PCR; TCRdb's table is partial and in-frame only. The sample records over 100,000 clones, 90% to 95% being singletons. Germline CDR1 is LNHDA and CDR2 is SQIVND (reference sequence). The length of the CDR3 is 12 residues. V was pared by 4 bases and J by 13 bases, with 14 bases between. Overall study results and limits: Most donors were white British and more were female, and clonal diversity was possibly underestimated. Along spike, vaccine-associated CD4 TCRs were found throughout, with dominance at 160-218 and 743-854. Targeting of unmutated variant regions was reportedly seen in nearly half of spike-specific TCRs.

About this clone itself: Antigen: not known.

V and J are TRBV19 and TRBJ2-4, with D perhaps TRBD1 (5 bases). The sample in question was peripheral blood, obtained on day 0 of AZD1222 vaccination. The clonotype was recovered from an adult in good health. This CDR3 is CASSKRQNLQYF. The CDR3 DNA follows: TGTGCCAGTAGTAAAAGACAGAACCTACAGTACTTC.